This T cell receptor (beta chain) was recorded in a study of OX40 agonist ivuxolimab in advanced cancers. Study-level background: The costimulatory receptor OX40 (CD134) was targeted by ivuxolimab, a fully human IgG2 agonistic monoclonal antibody. Intravenous ivuxolimab was administered to patients every 2 weeks at six dose levels: 0.01, 0.1, 0.3, 1.5, 3 and 10 mg/kg. Of the roughly 52 dose-escalation patients, hepatocellular carcinoma was present in about 20, melanoma in approximately 15, renal cell carcinoma in 9 and head and neck cancer in 9. The dose-escalation cohort was around 83% male with a mean age of approximately 59 years, ranging from roughly 23 to 79. Patients were allowed to have had prior anti-PD-1, anti-PD-L1 or anti-CTLA-4 therapy, and approximately 40% of the dose-escalation patients had been treated with checkpoint inhibitors. Partial responses occurred in three dose-escalation patients: two with cutaneous melanoma and one with hepatocellular carcinoma. The purpose of peripheral TCRbeta sequencing was to test whether ivuxolimab changed TCR sequence diversity and led to clonal T-cell expansion. The paper covers the monotherapy dose-escalation part of the phase I ivuxolimab trial, which included N ≈ 50 patients. The full study reports these points: In the 0.1-3.0 mg/kg groups, partial responders were among the patients with the lowest normalized peripheral clonal expansion, particularly in CD8+ T cells. Which antigens the clonally expanded peripheral T cells were specific for was not determined. After ivuxolimab, CD8+ T cells had more expanded clones than CD4+ T cells on average. At doses of 0.1 to 3.0 mg/kg, clonal expansion of both CD4+ and CD8+ blood T cells was observed from baseline to week 6. Low levels of normalized T-cell clonal expansion were also shown by some nonresponding patients.

From its cysteine to its phenylalanine, the CDR3 spans 13 amino acids. Of the read, only the CDR3 DNA is kept; its 39 bases are in frame from base 1. From the germline V gene (reference sequence), CDR1 is MNHEY and CDR2 is SMNVEV. V loses 2 bases of germline sequence and J loses 2 bases, and the interval between the two ends is 7 bases. Genomic DNA was extracted from sorted cells for sequencing of the TCRbeta CDR3 region. The immunoSEQ Assay was used for sequencing of TCRbeta CDR3 regions. What TCRdb holds here is the immuneACCESS table cut down to in-frame rearrangements. Part of the clones is not present; checked against another copy, under half of the missing clones reflect an unresolved V gene, and the others are unexplained. For this sample there are about 45,000 clones; 75% to 90% appear just once. Jointly, the top ten make up over 12% of the sample. This clone was counted once. Which antigen it targets is not known. Per-base quality was not reported, and no clone a single base away is much larger than it.

Patients with autoimmune disease history or receiving systemic immunosuppression were excluded from the trial. Peripheral blood for TCR sequencing was collected from all dose cohorts at baseline, on cycle 4 day 1, and on cycle 7 day 1. Samples came from an open-label, multicenter, first-in-human phase I dose-escalation trial of ivuxolimab. Adults with locally advanced or metastatic melanoma, renal cell carcinoma, hepatocellular carcinoma or head and neck squamous cell carcinoma were enrolled in the trial. Before TCR sequencing, CD4+ T cells and CD8+ T cells were sorted from peripheral blood as separate populations.

The TCR comes from an adult with an advanced solid tumor such as melanoma, head and neck, liver or kidney cancer. The specimen comprised CD4+ or CD8+ T cells sorted from blood, sampled in a trial of the OX40 agonist ivuxolimab. The V gene is TRBV27 and the J gene is TRBJ2-7, with an unclear D gene assignment. The nucleotide sequence is TGTGCCAGCAGTTTAGACGAGACCTACGAGCAGTACTTC. Its amino acids are CASSLDETYEQYF.